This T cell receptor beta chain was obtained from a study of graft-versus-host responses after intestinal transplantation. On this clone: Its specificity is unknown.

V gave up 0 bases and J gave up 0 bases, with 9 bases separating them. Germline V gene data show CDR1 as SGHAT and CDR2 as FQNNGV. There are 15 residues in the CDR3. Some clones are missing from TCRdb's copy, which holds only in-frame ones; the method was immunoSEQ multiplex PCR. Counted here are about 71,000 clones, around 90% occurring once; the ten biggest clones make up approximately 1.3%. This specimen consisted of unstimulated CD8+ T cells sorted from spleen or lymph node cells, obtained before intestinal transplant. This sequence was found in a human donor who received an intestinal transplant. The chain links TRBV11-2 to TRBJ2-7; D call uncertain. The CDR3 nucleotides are TGTGCCAGCAGCTTAGATCCGGGTAGCTCCTACGAGCAGTACTTC. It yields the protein CASSLDPGSSYEQYF.